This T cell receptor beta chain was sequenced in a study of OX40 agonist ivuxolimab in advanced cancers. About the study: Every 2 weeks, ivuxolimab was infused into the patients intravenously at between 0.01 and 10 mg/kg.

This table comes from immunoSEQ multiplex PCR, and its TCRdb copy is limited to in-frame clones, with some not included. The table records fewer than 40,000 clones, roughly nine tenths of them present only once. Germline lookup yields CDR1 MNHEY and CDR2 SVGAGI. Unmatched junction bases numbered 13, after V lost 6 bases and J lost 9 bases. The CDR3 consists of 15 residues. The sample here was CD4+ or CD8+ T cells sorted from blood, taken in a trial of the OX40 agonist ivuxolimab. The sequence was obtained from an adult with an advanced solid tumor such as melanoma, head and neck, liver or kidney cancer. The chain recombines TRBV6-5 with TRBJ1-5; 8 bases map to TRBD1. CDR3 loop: CASSSNGQGSRPQHF. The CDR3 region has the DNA TGTGCCAGCAGCTCAAACGGACAGGGATCACGGCCCCAGCATTTT.